Each of the 7 T cell receptor beta chains below was sequenced from the same sample in a study of blood T cell repertoires in COVID-19. Generated by immunoSEQ multiplex PCR, the TCRdb table keeps only in-frame clones and is missing some. Among approximately 150,000 clones listed, about nine tenths were seen once. Sequencing used PBMCs or T cells enriched from blood (not recorded which). The receptor set was obtained from a woman aged 40 to 50 who had been exposed to COVID-19.

This chain uses TRBV5-6 with TRBJ1-6, with TRBD1 as a possible D gene (6 bases). The germline V gene has CDR1 SGHDT and CDR2 YYEEEE. The germline V and J ends were trimmed by 4 bases and 9 bases, with 14 bases remaining between them. This CDR3 region has 14 residues. CDR3 sequence: CASSQGPDFSPLHF. CDR3 DNA: TGTGCCAGCAGCCAGGGGCCCGATTTTTCACCCCTCCACTTT.

This clone occurred once. The chain employs TRBV28 and TRBJ1-1; no firm D call. Trimming removed 3 bases from V and 0 bases from J, with 20 bases in between. The CDR3 has 18 residues. Germline CDR1 and CDR2: MDHEN and SYDVKM. The CDR3 reads CASSFFPGRKVMNTEAFF. The CDR3 DNA is TGTGCCAGCAGTTTCTTCCCCGGGAGGAAGGTGATGAACACTGAAGCTTTCTTT. The whole variable domain, remainder taken from reference TRBV28 and TRBJ1-1, is DVKVTQSSRYLVKRTGEKVFLECVQDMDHENMFWYRQDPGLGLRLIYFSYDVKMKEKGDIPEGYSVSREKKERFSLILESASTNQTSMYLCASSFFPGRKVMNTEAFFGQGTRLTVV.

V is TRBV18 and J is TRBJ2-3, with 10 bases matching TRBD2. This CDR3 region has 18 residues. CDR1 and CDR2 (germline): KGHSH, LQKENI. V lost 6 bases to trimming and J lost 1 base; unmatched junction nucleotides: 13. CDR3 in DNA: TGTGCCAGCTCTCGACAGGGGACCGGACTAGCGGGCACAGATACGCAGTATTTT. It is translated as CASSRQGTGLAGTDTQYF.

CDR3 loop: CASSPRTGSYTGELFF. DNA of the CDR3: TGTGCCAGCAGCCCACGGACAGGGAGTTACACCGGGGAGCTGTTTTTT. This chain joins TRBV7-3 and TRBJ2-2; 8 nucleotides line up with TRBD1. The CDR3 sequence is 16 residues long. Germline CDR1 reads SGHTA; CDR2 reads FQGTGA. J was trimmed by 3 bases and V by 5 bases; bases with no gene match: 8. Supplemented by reference TRBV7-3 and TRBJ2-2, the full variable domain reads GAGVSQTPSNKVTEKGKYVELRCDPISGHTALYWYRQSLGQGPEFLIYFQGTGAADDSGLPNDRFFAVRPEGSVSTLKIQRTERGDSAVYLCASSPRTGSYTGELFFGEGSRLTVL.

This chain uses TRBV4-1 with TRBJ1-4; 7 bases align to TRBD1. Germline V lookup: CDR1 MGHRA, CDR2 YSYEKL. The trim removed 0 bases at V and 4 bases at J, leaving 5 bases unmatched. The CDR3 is made up of 16 amino acids. DNA of the CDR3: TGCGCCAGCAGCCAAGAGTGGGACAGAAATAATGAAAAACTGTTTTTT. The encoded protein is CASSQEWDRNNEKLFF.

This clone appeared a few times. V gene TRBV19 combines with J gene TRBJ1-2; 8 bases fit TRBD1. Germline V gene data show CDR1 as LNHDA and CDR2 as SQIVND (reference sequence). The CDR3 spans 15 residues. Trimming at V came to 6 bases and at J to 4 bases, leaving 10 bases not matched to a gene. DNA of the CDR3: TGTGCCAGTAGATCAGGGGGCGCAGGAGTCTATGGCTACACCTTC. Translating gives CASRSGGAGVYGYTF. Full variable domain (outside the CDR3, taken from reference TRBV19 and TRBJ1-2): DGGITQSPKYLFRKEGQNVTLSCEQNLNHDAMYWYRQDPGQGLRLIYYSQIVNDFQKGDIAEGYSVSREKKESFPLTVTSAQKNPTAFYLCASRSGGAGVYGYTFGSGTRLTVV.

The chain combines TRBV7-9 with TRBJ1-6, with TRBD1 matching over 9 bases. The germline V gene encodes CDR1 SEHNR and CDR2 FQNEAQ (reference sequence). CDR3 size: 15 residues. V was pared by 7 bases and J by 7 bases, with 8 bases of the junction left unmatched. The CDR3 region is CASTKTGGVNSPLHF. The CDR3 DNA reads TGTGCCAGCACCAAAACAGGGGGCGTGAATTCACCCCTCCACTTT. Variable domain in full (rest from reference TRBV7-9 and TRBJ1-6): DTGVSQNPRHKITKRGQNVTFRCDPISEHNRLYWYRQTLGQGPEFLTYFQNEAQLEKSRLLSDRFSAERPKGSFSTLEIQRTEQGDSAMYLCASTKTGGVNSPLHFGNGTRLTVT.